The T cell receptor beta chain described here comes from a study of regulatory T cells in long-lasting Graves disease (dated by TCRdb to about 2021). As for the study more broadly: Newly diagnosed Graves' disease patients had taken antithyroid drugs for less than 3 months. This study used TCR sequencing and RNA sequencing of peripheral blood to compare persistent Graves' disease patients against newly diagnosed Graves' disease patients. The study took place in China and was registered as a clinical trial. TCR sequencing covered some 13 persistent and 20 or so newly diagnosed Graves' disease patients, some 33 samples in total. Summary of the overall study and its limitations: Sequencing and analysis were restricted to the TCR beta chain. Peripheral blood alone was examined, since thyroid tissue, which constituted the primary lesion, could not be accessed. Compared with newly diagnosed patients, patients with persistent Graves' disease had lower TCR Shannon entropy and fewer highly expanded clones, which suggests clonal expansion. The small sample size was acknowledged by the authors as a limitation that may reduce accuracy. Persistent patients shared more public clonotypes among themselves (2,741) than newly diagnosed patients did (about 970). Preferential use of TRBV28, TRBJ1-2 and TRBJ2-5 was observed in persistent disease, whereas TRBV20-1 and TRBJ2-1 were favored in newly diagnosed disease.

The time point label of this sample denotes: newly diagnosed GD, antithyroid drugs for less than 3 months. For both TCR sequencing and RNA sequencing, RNA was extracted from PBMCs in TRIzol. The diagnosis of Graves' disease followed American Thyroid Association guidelines. The patients came from an endocrinology department in Xi'an, China. From each patient, 8 to 10 milliliters of peripheral blood was collected into an EDTA anticoagulant tube. Ficoll Paque Plus density gradient separation was used to isolate PBMCs, and no further T cell sorting was performed. RNA quality was checked with an Agilent 2100 Bioanalyzer and agarose gel, and concentration with a NanoDrop 2000. Library preparation employed multiplex PCR. The reads were generated on an Illumina HiSeq 4000. To build TCR beta libraries, CDR3 regions were amplified by Arm-PCR using iRepertoire HTBI primers. Gel purification was performed on PCR products prior to sequencing. As for how the authors treated the data: Gene usage analysis of CDR3 amino acid clonotypes relied on the 60 or so TRBV and 12 to 15 TRBJ segments identified across samples. COPE and FqMerger were used to merge the filtered high-quality paired reads into contigs. BLAST was used to align contigs to IMGT TRBV, TRBD and TRBJ reference genes, with CDR3 defined following IMGT. Clonotypes above 0.1% frequency were classified as highly expanded clones. Repertoire diversity was measured by Shannon entropy, and V-J evenness by the Gini coefficient. A clonotype was considered public if more than one individual shared it. TCRdb's own reprocessing of the public reads used fastp at Q25 and MiXCR and kept productive beta chains. Identical CDR3 proteins give one entry, which carries the most common genes and DNA. The V and J calls follow TCRdb's processing rather than the paper's. This sample lists about 620,000 distinct CDR3 sequences; around 17% were detected once. 18% of the sample comes from the top ten.

This clonotype turned up a few times. The antigen it binds to is not known. No much larger clonotype is one base removed from it; base qualities were not supplied. V has 0 bases trimmed and J has 5 bases trimmed; junction bases matching no gene number 9. The germline V gene (reference sequence) supplies CDR1 LGHDT and CDR2 YNNKEL. The CDR3 measures 16 amino acids from cysteine to phenylalanine. Solely the CDR3 DNA is kept, with 48 bases framed from the first base. These same data were also listed under a study on T cells in Graves' hyperthyroidism and ophthalmopathy. The second study also describes: Stable Graves' hyperthyroidism was defined as the absence of progression to ophthalmopathy over 18 months of follow-up. Hyperthyroidism patients were aged 18 to 65 years and newly diagnosed, with disease duration of less than 2 months. Exclusion was applied to patients with uncontrolled infections, other autoimmune diseases, pregnancy or lactation. Diagnoses were based on clinical symptoms, serum thyroxine and TRAb, thyroid ultrasound and orbital computed tomography. The TCR CDR3 was subjected to a first round of RT-PCR using the HTBI primer set and the Qiagen OneStep RT-PCR kit. Most expanded thyroid clonotypes (frequency above 0.001) were also detected in blood, a finding suggesting that blood repertoires may reflect thyroid immune responses. A model built on a 13 V-J signature distinguished ophthalmopathy from stable hyperthyroidism, reaching about 89% sensitivity and under 84% specificity in cross-validation and 80%/75% in testing. In validation, progression to ophthalmopathy was predicted by the model with almost 71% sensitivity and 72.22% specificity, a median of approximately 6.5 months before onset. TCR V-J signatures able to tell the groups apart were searched for in a discovery cohort of 90 to 100 patients, of whom roughly 42 had Graves' ophthalmopathy and more than 55 had stable Graves' hyperthyroidism. Prospective prediction of ophthalmopathy was tested in an independent validation cohort of 18 to 20 hyperthyroidism patients and 15 to 17 patients who later progressed to ophthalmopathy. The approximately 100 discovery patients were randomly divided into training and test sets at a 7:3 ratio. In several Graves' hyperthyroidism patients, the study also compared T-cell repertoires from thyroid tissue with T-cell repertoires from blood. Once sampling was done, hyperthyroidism patients were given methimazole at a starting dose of 30 mg daily, whereas ophthalmopathy patients were given high-dose intravenous methylprednisolone. Libraries were constructed in a second round of multiplex PCR, after which size selection and purification were carried out. Paired-end sequencing of the libraries was performed with 100 bp reads on an Illumina HiSeq2000. SOAPnuke was used to process the raw data, throwing out any read that contained adapters or uncalled bases, had a mean Phred below 15, or lacked an exact constant-primer or identifier match. High-quality paired reads were merged with COPE v1.2.5, and unique nucleotide sequences were defined as clonotypes. Clonotypes were aligned to IMGT TRBV, TRBD and TRBJ reference segments using MiTCR v1.1. Analysis was restricted to V-J combinations with a frequency above 0.0001, which covered 98% to 99.2% of repertoires. The TCS score was defined as the ratio of F50 (clonal expansion) to E x V (chaos), calculated using BLOSUM62-based TCRdist between CDR3 peptides within each V-J. Welch's t-statistics and random forest reduced 500 to 550 V-J features to roughly 13, which were used in a naive Bayes classifier (R e1071). No statistical method was used to fix the sample size in advance, and group allocation was not hidden from the investigators. The paper reports TCR Vbeta CDR3 sequencing of 130 to 150 peripheral blood samples: 40 or so ophthalmopathy, fewer than 85 hyperthyroidism and 17 progressor patients.

This specimen was peripheral blood mononuclear cells (PBMCs), taken at new diagnosis, from a patient treated with antithyroid drugs. The rearranged chain carries TRBV3-1 and TRBJ2-5, and TRBD2 matches 7 of the central bases. The TCR was taken from a young woman with Graves disease. Donor details come from another sample of the same person, matched by shared clones. The base sequence is TGTGCCAGCAGCCAAGATAGGGCGGGAGCGACGGAGACCCAGTACTTC. Its translation reads: CASSQDRAGATETQYF.